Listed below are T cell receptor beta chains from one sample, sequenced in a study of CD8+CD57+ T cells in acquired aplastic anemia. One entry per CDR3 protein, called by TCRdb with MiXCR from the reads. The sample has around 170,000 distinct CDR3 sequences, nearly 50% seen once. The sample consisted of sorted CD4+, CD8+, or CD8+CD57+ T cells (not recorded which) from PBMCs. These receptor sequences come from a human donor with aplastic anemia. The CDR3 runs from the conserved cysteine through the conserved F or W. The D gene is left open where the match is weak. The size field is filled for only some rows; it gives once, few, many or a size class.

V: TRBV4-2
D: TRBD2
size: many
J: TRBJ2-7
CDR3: CASSQGGTSGRPEQYF
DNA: TGTGCCAGCAGCCAAGGAGGGACTAGCGGGAGACCCGAGCAGTACTTC

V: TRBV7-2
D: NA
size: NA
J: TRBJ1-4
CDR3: CASSLTDALYQGKLFF
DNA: TGTGCCAGCAGCTTAACGGACGCCTTGTATCAAGGAAAACTGTTTTTT

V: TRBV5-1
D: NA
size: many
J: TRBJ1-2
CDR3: CASSTGPDDYGYTF
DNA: TGCGCCAGCAGCACAGGGCCGGATGACTATGGCTACACCTTC

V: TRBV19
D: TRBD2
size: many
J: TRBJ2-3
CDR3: CASSTDSGRGTDTQYF
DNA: TGTGCCAGTAGCACCGACAGCGGGAGGGGCACAGATACGCAGTATTTT

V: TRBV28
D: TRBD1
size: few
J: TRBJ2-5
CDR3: CASSFDRGLWTQYF
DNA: TGTGCCAGCAGTTTCGACAGGGGGTTGTGGACCCAGTACTTC

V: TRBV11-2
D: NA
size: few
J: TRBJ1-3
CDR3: CASSLWDSGNTIYF
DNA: TGTGCCAGCAGCTTATGGGATTCTGGAAACACCATATATTTT

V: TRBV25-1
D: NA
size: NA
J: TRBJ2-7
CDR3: CASARGGPWEQYF
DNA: TGTGCCAGTGCTAGGGGGGGGCCCTGGGAGCAGTACTTC

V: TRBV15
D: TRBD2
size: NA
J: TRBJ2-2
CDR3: CATSRDKGLAGAGELFF
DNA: TGTGCCACCAGCAGAGATAAAGGACTAGCGGGAGCCGGGGAGCTGTTTTTT

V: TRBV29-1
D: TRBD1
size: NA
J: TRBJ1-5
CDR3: CSASLGQGGQPQHF
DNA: TGCAGCGCATCCCTTGGACAGGGAGGGCAGCCCCAGCATTTT

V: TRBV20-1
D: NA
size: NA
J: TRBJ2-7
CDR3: CSARWRLLSYEQYF
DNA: TGCAGTGCTAGGTGGCGGCTCCTCTCCTACGAGCAGTACTTC

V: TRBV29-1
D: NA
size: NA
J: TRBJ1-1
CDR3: CSVHLGGGTKALF
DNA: TGCAGCGTGCACCTGGGGGGAGGCACTAAAGCTCTCTTT

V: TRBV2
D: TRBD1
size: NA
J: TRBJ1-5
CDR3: CASRRDRVNQPQHF
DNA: TGTGCCAGCAGAAGGGACAGGGTCAATCAGCCCCAGCATTTT

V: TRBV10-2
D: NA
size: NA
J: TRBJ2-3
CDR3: CATTGLTTDTQYF
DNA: TGCGCCACGACGGGACTCACCACAGATACGCAGTATTTT

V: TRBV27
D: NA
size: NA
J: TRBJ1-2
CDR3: CASSNKGGGYGYTF
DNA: TGTGCCAGCAGTAACAAGGGAGGGGGCTATGGCTACACCTTC

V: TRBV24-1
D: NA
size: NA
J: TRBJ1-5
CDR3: CATSPGQGLQPQHF
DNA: TGTGCCACCAGTCCTGGGCAGGGGCTACAGCCCCAGCATTTT

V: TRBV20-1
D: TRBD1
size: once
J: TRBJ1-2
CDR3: CSARDHRGANYGYTF
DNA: TGCAGTGCTAGAGACCACAGGGGAGCAAACTATGGCTACACCTTC

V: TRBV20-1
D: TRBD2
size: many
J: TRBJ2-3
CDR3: CSARDRGLAGTDTQYF
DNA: TGCAGTGCTAGAGATCGGGGACTAGCGGGCACAGATACGCAGTATTTT

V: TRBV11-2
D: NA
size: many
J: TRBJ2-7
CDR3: CASSPTHVLSHEQYF
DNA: TGTGCCAGCAGCCCAACTCACGTCCTTTCCCACGAGCAGTACTTC

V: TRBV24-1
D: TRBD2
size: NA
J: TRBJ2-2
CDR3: CASSWDSGIGGTGELFF
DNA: TGTGCCAGCAGTTGGGATAGCGGGATTGGTGGGACCGGGGAGCTGTTTTTT

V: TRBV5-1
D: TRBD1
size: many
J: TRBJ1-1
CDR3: CASSLLTGRGTEAFF
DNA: TGCGCCAGCAGCTTACTGACAGGGAGGGGCACTGAAGCTTTCTTT

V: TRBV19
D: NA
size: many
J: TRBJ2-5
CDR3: CASSNARETQYF
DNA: TGTGCCAGTAGTAACGCCAGAGAGACCCAGTACTTC

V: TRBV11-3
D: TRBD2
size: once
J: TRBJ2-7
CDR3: CASTATSGGPEQYF
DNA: TGTGCCAGCACCGCGACTAGCGGGGGACCCGAGCAGTACTTC

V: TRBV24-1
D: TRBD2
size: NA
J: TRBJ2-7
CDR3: CATSDFSGRASWYEQYF
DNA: TGTGCCACCAGTGATTTCAGCGGGAGGGCCAGCTGGTACGAGCAGTACTTC

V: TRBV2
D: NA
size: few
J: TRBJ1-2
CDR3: CASSERGKGDGYTF
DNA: TGTGCCAGCAGTGAAAGGGGTAAGGGGGATGGCTACACCTTC

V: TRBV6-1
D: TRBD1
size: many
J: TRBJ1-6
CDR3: CASSERGTVHNSPLHF
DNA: TGTGCCAGCAGTGAACGCGGGACAGTTCATAATTCACCCCTCCACTTT

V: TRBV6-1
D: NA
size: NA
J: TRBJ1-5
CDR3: CASTDPRAGGQPQHF
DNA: TGTGCCAGCACCGACCCCCGGGCGGGCGGGCAGCCCCAGCATTTT

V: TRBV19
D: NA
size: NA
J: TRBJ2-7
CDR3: CASSIATVAYEQYF
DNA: TGTGCCAGTAGTATAGCCACGGTAGCCTACGAGCAGTACTTC

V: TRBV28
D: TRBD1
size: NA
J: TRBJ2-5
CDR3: CASSSPGTAQETRYF
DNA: TGTGCCAGCAGTTCTCCTGGGACAGCCCAAGAGACCCGGTACTTC

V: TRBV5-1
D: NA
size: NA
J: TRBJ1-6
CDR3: CASSSDGRNSPLHF
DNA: TGCGCCAGCAGCTCGGACGGACGGAATTCACCCCTCCACTTT

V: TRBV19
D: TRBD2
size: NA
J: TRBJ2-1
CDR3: CASRDRLADNEQFF
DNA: TGTGCCAGTAGGGACCGACTAGCGGACAATGAGCAGTTCTTC

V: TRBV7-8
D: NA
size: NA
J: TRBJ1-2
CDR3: CASSLPVDIGYTF
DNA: TGTGCCAGCAGCCTTCCCGTAGATATCGGCTACACCTTC

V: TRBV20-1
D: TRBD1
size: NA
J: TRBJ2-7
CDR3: CSATLSGQGGAFYEQYF
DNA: TGCAGTGCTACGCTTTCGGGACAGGGGGGTGCATTCTACGAGCAGTACTTC

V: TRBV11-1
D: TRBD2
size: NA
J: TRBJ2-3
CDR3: CASSLELAGVGTDTQYF
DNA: TGTGCCAGCAGCTTAGAACTAGCGGGAGTTGGTACAGATACGCAGTATTTT

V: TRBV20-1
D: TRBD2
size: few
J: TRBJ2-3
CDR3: CSARVLAGGPYTQYF
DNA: TGCAGTGCTAGAGTGCTAGCGGGGGGGCCCTATACGCAGTATTTT

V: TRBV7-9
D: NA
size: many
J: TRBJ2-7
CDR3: CASSTRLGEQYF
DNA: TGTGCCAGCAGCACTCGACTAGGCGAGCAGTACTTC

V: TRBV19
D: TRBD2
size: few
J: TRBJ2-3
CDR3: CASSRLAGTSADTQYF
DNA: TGTGCCAGTAGTAGGCTAGCGGGAACAAGTGCAGATACGCAGTATTTT

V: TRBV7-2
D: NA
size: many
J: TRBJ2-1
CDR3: CASSLLGGGNEQFF
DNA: TGTGCCAGCAGCCTACTTGGGGGCGGCAATGAGCAGTTCTTC

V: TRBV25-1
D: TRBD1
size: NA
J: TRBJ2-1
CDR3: CASSAGGDFPYNEQFF
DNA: TGTGCCAGCAGTGCAGGGGGCGACTTCCCCTACAATGAGCAGTTCTTC

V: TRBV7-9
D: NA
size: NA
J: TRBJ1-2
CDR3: CASSFDSGGYTF
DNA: TGTGCCAGCAGCTTTGATTCGGGAGGCTACACCTTC

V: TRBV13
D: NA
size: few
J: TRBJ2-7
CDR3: CASSPIGDSYEQYF
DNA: TGTGCCAGCAGTCCTATAGGGGACTCCTACGAGCAGTACTTC

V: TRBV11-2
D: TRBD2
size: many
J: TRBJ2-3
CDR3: CASSTIAGGRTDTQYF
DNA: TGTGCCAGCAGCACGATAGCGGGAGGGCGTACAGATACGCAGTATTTT

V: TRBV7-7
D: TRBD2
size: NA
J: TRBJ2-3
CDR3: CASGSTSGGTDTQYF
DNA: TGTGCTAGCGGCTCTACTAGCGGGGGCACAGATACGCAGTATTTT

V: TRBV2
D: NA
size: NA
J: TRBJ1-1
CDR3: CASSRVGTEAFF
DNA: TGTGCCAGCAGTCGGGTTGGCACTGAAGCTTTCTTT

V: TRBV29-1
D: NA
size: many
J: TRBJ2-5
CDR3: CSVLPGQETQYF
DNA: TGCAGCGTTCTCCCAGGCCAAGAGACCCAGTACTTC

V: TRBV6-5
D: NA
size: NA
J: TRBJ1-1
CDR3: CASSYVQVFHEAFF
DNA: TGTGCCAGCAGTTACGTGCAGGTGTTCCACGAAGCTTTCTTT

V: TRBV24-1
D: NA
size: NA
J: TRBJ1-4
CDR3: CATTAVGWNEKLFF
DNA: TGTGCCACTACAGCCGTAGGGTGGAATGAAAAACTGTTTTTT

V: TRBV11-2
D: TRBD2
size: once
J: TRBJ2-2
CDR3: CASRVGLAVNTGDLFF
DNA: TGTGCCAGCAGGGTGGGACTAGCGGTGAACACCGGGGACCTGTTTTTT

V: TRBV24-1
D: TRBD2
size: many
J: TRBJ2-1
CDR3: CATSDLGREGRNEQFF
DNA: TGTGCCACCAGTGATTTAGGGCGGGAGGGCCGTAATGAGCAGTTCTTC

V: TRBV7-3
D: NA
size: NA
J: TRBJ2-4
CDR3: CASSMGPENIQYF
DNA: TGTGCCAGCAGCATGGGACCTGAAAACATTCAGTACTTC

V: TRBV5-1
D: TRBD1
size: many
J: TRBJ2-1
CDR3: CASSNAGGYSNEQFF
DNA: TGCGCCAGCAGCAACGCAGGGGGTTACTCAAATGAGCAGTTCTTC

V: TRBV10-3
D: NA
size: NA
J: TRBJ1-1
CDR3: CAISELPGHMNTEAFF
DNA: TGTGCCATCAGTGAACTACCGGGACACATGAACACTGAAGCTTTCTTT

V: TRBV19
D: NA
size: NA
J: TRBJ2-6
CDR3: CASSAHRANVLTF
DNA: TGTGCCAGTAGTGCCCACAGGGCCAACGTCCTGACTTTC

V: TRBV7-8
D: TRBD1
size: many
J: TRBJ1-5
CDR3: CASSPNRGPQHF
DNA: TGTGCCAGCAGCCCGAACAGGGGGCCCCAGCATTTT

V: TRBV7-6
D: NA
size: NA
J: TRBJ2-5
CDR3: CASSLPQETQYF
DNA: TGTGCCAGCAGCCTACCACAAGAGACCCAGTACTTC

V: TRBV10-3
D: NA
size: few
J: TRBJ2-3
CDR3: CAISESRGGGTDTQYF
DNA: TGTGCCATCAGTGAGTCGAGGGGCGGGGGCACAGATACGCAGTATTTT

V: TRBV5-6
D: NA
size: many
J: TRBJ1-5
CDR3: CASSLGSLGWSNQPQHF
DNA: TGTGCCAGCAGCTTGGGGTCATTAGGGTGGAGCAATCAGCCCCAGCATTTT

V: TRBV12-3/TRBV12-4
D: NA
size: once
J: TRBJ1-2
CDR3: CASSLRVGTQAGYTF
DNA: TGTGCCAGCAGTCTAAGAGTAGGGACACAGGCTGGCTACACCTTC

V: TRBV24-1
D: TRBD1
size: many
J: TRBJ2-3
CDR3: CATSDPTGSDTQYF
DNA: TGTGCCACCAGTGACCCGACAGGGTCAGATACGCAGTATTTT